The clone carrying this TCR beta chain was detected only a few times. Antigen unknown. The J segment lost 4 bases and the V segment lost 5 bases, leaving 16 bases of the junction unmatched. CDR1 is LNHNV, CDR2 YYDKDF, per germline (reference sequence). There are 17 residues in the CDR3. Primers used in a second PCR of about 7 to 12 cycles were a sample-barcoded 5' primer and a J-beta primer mix. TCRdb called the 5' RACE reads again in MiXCR, with one record for every CDR3 protein. The repertoire consists of over a million distinct CDR3 sequences, with under 30% occurring once and the leading ten covering around 0.75%. The sample comes from a study of blood T cells in healthy people across ages. Study-wide results and limits: Calculation of diversity from one million T cells yielded estimates considered to be underestimates. Roughly linear declines in TCR beta diversity per million T cells occurred with age.

The same data also contributed to another study, on T cells of mothers and their children. From that second work: Second-PCR primer M1S introduced sample barcodes and 2-4 random nucleotides.

The sequence came from a girl aged 2 to 9 in good health. V gene TRBV15 combines with J gene TRBJ1-2; 7 bases agree with TRBD1. The sequenced sample consisted of blood. The CDR3 DNA sequence: TGTGCCACCAGCTACCGGGACAGTCCCTCTGTGTCCTATGGCTACACCTTC. It codes for CATSYRDSPSVSYGYTF.